Sequencing of this T cell receptor beta chain was carried out in a study of Ad26.COV2.S vaccination and SARS-CoV-2 variants. Findings of the study overall: It was found that vaccine and placebo recipients had similar non-spike TCR breadth. Substantial response breadth was reportedly seen for spike-specific CD8+ and CD4+ T cells after vaccination. Possibly, TCR breadth and depth analyses underestimated total T cell responses. Those who received the vaccine showed greater spike-specific TCR breadth than those given placebo.

The CDR3 is 14 amino acids. V lost 1 base and J lost 7; bases outside the gene matches: 3. CDR1 MGHRA and CDR2 YSYEKL come from the germline V gene. Produced via immunoSEQ multiplex PCR; TCRdb's table is partial and in-frame only. Altogether around 170,000 clones are present, roughly 87% being singletons, with the ten largest covering under 7.5%. Details on this clone: Its antigen is still unknown.

The sequenced sample was peripheral blood, obtained after recovery from COVID-19. The V gene is TRBV4-1, the J gene TRBJ1-4; 7 bases align to TRBD1. The sequence came from a human donor who had recovered from COVID-19. CDR3 nucleotides: TGCGCCAGCAGCCAAGGAGGGGGCGGTGAAAAACTGTTTTTT. It translates to CASSQGGGGEKLFF.